The clone carrying this TCR beta chain came up a few times. As yet, its antigen is unknown. TCRdb fed the RACE reads into MiXCR, producing one record per CDR3 protein. The table records roughly 180,000 distinct CDR3 sequences, approximately 20% of them present only once. Time point meaning: patch test 1, 2 weeks after DPC sensitization. Treatment noted: therapeutic diphenylcyclopropenone sensitization with weekly scalp DPC. Samples of blood were obtained prior to the application of each patch test. The data stem from a study of human T cells and chemical hapten exposure. Background on the study: A 2 cm by 2 cm inner upper arm patch received 2% DPC for sensitization. Patch tests containing 0.01% DPC, applied to the upper back, were read at 6 days.

Germline V gene sequence: CDR1 DFQATT, CDR2 SNEGSKA (reference sequence). There are 14 residues in the CDR3. Trimming left V 6 bases short and J 8 bases short, with 19 bases between. Study-wide findings and caveats: No shift was seen in TCRs above 1 in 1000 frequency with DPC sensitization.

Sequencing was performed on whole blood, taken in connection with sensitization to the hapten diphenylcyclopropenone (DPC). The chain uses TRBV20-1 and TRBJ1-4; D unclear. This receptor was taken from a woman aged 45-60 years with alopecia areata. Some clones in this sample may be carry-over from other donors' samples. The CDR3 sequence is CSAPSFEGGEKLFF. CDR3 bases: TGCAGTGCCCCTTCCTTCGAGGGTGGGGAAAAACTGTTTTTT.